This TCR beta chain was captured in a study of early T cells in non-severe SARS-CoV-2 infection. Study overall: Alpha and beta chains were unpaired, from unsorted whole-blood bulk RNA.

Individual cDNA molecules received unique molecular identifiers. From the 5' RACE reads, TCRdb called clonotypes with MiXCR, one entry per CDR3 protein. The profile shows about 69,000 distinct CDR3 sequences, 10% to 15% of them singletons. With 4 bases removed from V and 5 bases from J, the gap between germline ends came to 13 bases. This CDR3 spans 14 amino acids. Germline loops: CDR1 SGHDN, CDR2 FVKESK. This TCR was recovered from an adult who was a healthcare worker with PCR-confirmed SARS-CoV-2 infection or an uninfected control (not recorded which). The gene calls are TRBV14 and TRBJ2-3; D may be TRBD2 (5 bases). What was sequenced was whole blood. CDR3 nucleotides: TGTGCCAGCAGCCCCGAATCCCGGGGAGATACGCAGTATTTT. Translated: CASSPESRGDTQYF.